The 32 T cell receptor beta chains in this list originate from one sample, sequenced in a study of cytomegalovirus exposure and HLA in healthy donors. 60 Vbeta and 13 Jbeta primers were used in PCR. Only in-frame clones appear in the TCRdb table, and some are missing; sequencing was by immunoSEQ multiplex PCR. Counted here are 200,000 to 250,000 clones, 70% to 80% occurring once; the ten biggest clones make up roughly 16%. Sequencing input: PBMCs. The receptor set was obtained from a man aged 40-49 years in good health and CMV-seronegative.

This clone was detected only once. This CDR3 reads CASSLGDRAIYTDTQYF. CDR3 nucleotides: TGTGCCAGCAGCTTAGGCGACAGGGCAATCTACACAGATACGCAGTATTTT. The V and J genes are TRBV7-9 and TRBJ2-3; the match to TRBD1 covers 7 bases. Germline V gene lookup returns CDR1 SEHNR and CDR2 FQNEAQ (reference sequence). The CDR3 totals 17 residues. J lost 2 bases, V lost 1 base, and 9 bases had no gene match.

V is TRBV5-1 and J is TRBJ2-7; D might be TRBD1 (5 bases). Trimming removed 4 bases at V and 1 base at J, with 15 bases between. Germline V lookup: CDR1 SGHRS, CDR2 YFSETQ. This CDR3 is built from 15 residues. The CDR3 loop is CASSPQGRASYEQYF. DNA of the CDR3: TGCGCCAGCAGCCCTCAGGGCCGCGCTTCCTACGAGCAGTACTTC.

The CDR3 here is CASSQAFRGERYNEQFF. CDR3 in DNA: TGTGCCAGCAGCCAAGCCTTTCGGGGGGAGCGATACAATGAGCAGTTCTTC. The chain employs TRBV7-6 and TRBJ2-1; TRBD2 agrees at 7 bases. With V trimmed by 5 bases and J by 4 bases, 14 bases remained unmatched. Germline values: CDR1 SGHVS, CDR2 FNYEAQ. The CDR3 spans 17 residues.

This clone has more than one count but fewer than ten. This chain links TRBV2 with TRBJ1-4; D perhaps matches TRBD1 (5 bases). The CDR3 consists of 14 residues. CDR1 is SNHLY and CDR2 is FYNNEI in the germline V gene. V lost 1 base to trimming and J lost 4 bases, with 7 bases between them. The CDR3 DNA is TGTGCCAGCAGTGAAGGACAGCTTAATGAAAAACTGTTTTTT. This encodes CASSEGQLNEKLFF.

The chain links TRBV6-5 to TRBJ1-5, with no clear D. In germline, CDR1 is MNHEY, CDR2 SVGAGI. The CDR3 length is 13 residues. The V and J ends lost 5 bases and 6 bases respectively, with 11 bases between them. CDR3 loop: CASSPGGGQPQHF. The CDR3 DNA sequence: TGTGCCAGCAGTCCCGGAGGCGGTCAGCCCCAGCATTTT.

V gene TRBV7-7 combines with J gene TRBJ2-5; tentatively, D is TRBD2 (6 bases). V lost 4 bases, J lost 3 bases, and 12 bases lay in between. CDR3 length: 14 amino acids. Germline CDR1 SSHAT, CDR2 FNYEAQ (reference sequence). The CDR3 spells CASSWDSRKETQYF. DNA of the CDR3: TGTGCCAGCAGCTGGGACTCCCGTAAAGAGACCCAGTACTTC.

This chain joins TRBV11-2 and TRBJ2-7; 8 positions agree with TRBD2. The ends lost 5 bases at V and 0 bases at J; junction bases unmatched: 9. The CDR3 spans 16 residues. Per germline, CDR1 SGHAT and CDR2 FQNNGV. CDR3 in DNA: TGTGCCAGCAGCCTAACGATAGCGGGGAGCTCCTACGAGCAGTACTTC. Protein: CASSLTIAGSSYEQYF.

This clone was observed a handful of times. The genes are TRBV11-2 and TRBJ1-2; 7 bases are a match to TRBD1. The CDR3 loop spans 17 amino acids. The J segment lost 2 bases and the V segment lost 3 bases, leaving 12 bases of the junction unmatched. Germline CDR1 reads SGHAT; CDR2 reads FQNNGV. DNA of the CDR3: TGTGCCAGCAGCTTCAGGGGGGTTGGGACTTCAAACTATGGCTACACCTTC. As protein: CASSFRGVGTSNYGYTF.

This chain connects TRBV7-9 to TRBJ1-1, with 7 bases identical to TRBD1. CDR3 length equals 15 residues. The junction had 2 bases not matched to a gene; V was cut back by 1 base and J by 0 bases. Germline V gene sequence: CDR1 SEHNR, CDR2 FQNEAQ (reference sequence). This CDR3 reads CASSLGGQLNTEAFF. As DNA, the CDR3 is TGTGCCAGCAGCTTAGGGGGACAGCTGAACACTGAAGCTTTCTTT.

There are many counts of this clone. The J gene is TRBJ2-7, the V gene TRBV7-9; a possible D gene is TRBD2 (5 bases). The CDR3 has 13 residues. Germline V lookup: CDR1 SEHNR, CDR2 FQNEAQ (reference sequence). With 5 bases removed from V and 2 bases from J, the gap between germline ends came to 10 bases. CDR3 coding DNA: TGTGCCAGCAGCGAAGACTACGCCTACGAGCAGTACTTC. Translating it yields CASSEDYAYEQYF.

CDR3 bases: TGTGCCAGCAGCACTAGTAATGAGCAGTTCTTC. This codes for CASSTSNEQFF. The chain recombines TRBV5-6 with TRBJ2-1, with D possibly being TRBD2 (5 bases). Germline V gene data show CDR1 as SGHDT and CDR2 as YYEEEE. The germline V and J ends were trimmed by 4 bases and 7 bases, with 6 bases remaining between them. CDR3 length: 11 residues.

V is TRBV10-2 and J is TRBJ1-3, with D uncertain. CDR1 is WSHSY, CDR2 SAAADI, per germline. The CDR3 is 13 residues long. The ends were cut back, 9 bases at V and 0 bases at J, with 9 bases in the middle. CDR3 in DNA: TGCGCCAGTACCGGGAGCTCTGGAAACACCATATATTTT. Encoded protein: CASTGSSGNTIYF.

The J gene is TRBJ2-5, the V gene TRBV27; D remains ambiguous. This CDR3 region has 13 residues. Trimming removed 1 base from V and 5 bases from J, with 8 bases in between. Germline CDR1 and CDR2: MNHEY and SMNVEV (reference sequence). CDR3: CASSLFEWETQYF. The CDR3 region has the DNA TGTGCCAGCAGTTTATTCGAGTGGGAGACCCAGTACTTC.

The rearrangement joins TRBV19 to TRBJ1-1; D uncertain. The germline gives CDR1 LNHDA, CDR2 SQIVND (reference sequence). Between the trimmed V and J ends, which lost 3 bases and 1 base, there was a span of 12 bases. CDR3 length equals 15 residues. The CDR3: CASSISARRNTEAFF. The CDR3 nucleotides are TGTGCCAGTAGTATCTCCGCCAGGCGGAACACTGAAGCTTTCTTT.

The chain combines TRBV14 with TRBJ2-5; D might be TRBD1 (5 bases). The CDR3 is 16 residues long. Per germline, CDR1 SGHDN and CDR2 FVKESK. V shed 1 base and J shed 7 bases, with 19 bases lying between them. The CDR3 is CASSQAVVGPQGTQYF. DNA for the CDR3: TGTGCCAGCAGCCAAGCTGTGGTTGGCCCCCAGGGGACCCAGTACTTC.

The chain is built from TRBV7-3 and TRBJ2-2, with TRBD2 matching 7 bases. The CDR3 is 16 residues long. From germline, CDR1 is SGHTA and CDR2 FQGTGA. V lost 2 bases and J lost 1; bases outside the gene matches: 4. The CDR3 here is CASSLLGTKNTGELFF. CDR3 in DNA: TGTGCCAGCAGCTTATTAGGGACTAAGAACACCGGGGAGCTGTTTTTT.

This sequence joins TRBV9 and TRBJ2-1; 9 nucleotides line up with TRBD2. This CDR3 region has 17 residues. CDR1 is SGDLS and CDR2 is YYNGEE in the germline V gene. V lost 6 bases and J lost 0; bases outside the gene matches: 10. The CDR3 coding sequence is TGTGCCAGCACGCTGAATAGCGGGGGCCTCTCCTACAATGAGCAGTTCTTC. Its protein is CASTLNSGGLSYNEQFF.

The chain links TRBV12-5 to TRBJ2-7, with 11 bases matching TRBD2. The V gene's germline CDR1 is LGHNT and CDR2 FRNRAP. The J segment lost 0 bases and the V segment lost 1 base, leaving 11 bases of the junction unmatched. This CDR3 comprises 19 residues. CDR3 amino acids: CASGLGPSGRRMSSYEQYF. CDR3 nucleotides: TGTGCTAGTGGTTTGGGCCCTAGCGGGAGGCGCATGAGCTCCTACGAGCAGTACTTC. The full variable domain, completed using reference TRBV12-5 and TRBJ2-7, is DARVTQTPRHKVTEMGQEVTMRCQPILGHNTVFWYRQTMMQGLELLAYFRNRAPLDDSGMPKDRFSAEMPDATLATLKIQPSEPRDSAVYFCASGLGPSGRRMSSYEQYFGPGTRLTVT.

This clone was detected only once. The DNA is omitted, as the CDR3 cannot be located on it reliably, and the CDR3 follows TCRdb's listing. The genes are TRBV19 and TRBJ1-1. The CDR3 length is 14 residues, termini included. Germline V CDR1 and CDR2: LNHDA, SQIVND (reference sequence). The CDR3 is CASTSGRGNTEAFF.

This clone was counted once. The rearrangement links TRBV5-1 to TRBJ2-7, with 7 positions matching TRBD2. The CDR3 spans 13 residues. After removal of 5 bases from V and 7 bases from J, the junction contained 9 bases not matched to a gene. Germline-derived CDR1 and CDR2 are SGHRS and YFSETQ. The CDR3 sequence is CASRLAPTEEQYF. DNA of the CDR3: TGCGCCAGCAGACTAGCGCCAACTGAAGAGCAGTACTTC.

The table lists this clone with a few counts. The chain carries TRBV4-2 and TRBJ1-2, with D hard to call. Trimming removed 4 bases from V and 0 bases from J, with 12 bases in between. The germline V gene has CDR1 LGHNA and CDR2 YNFKEQ. The CDR3 totals 15 residues. The CDR3 coding sequence is TGTGCCAGCAGCCCAAACAGAAACTCTAACTATGGCTACACCTTC. Residues: CASSPNRNSNYGYTF.

This clone was counted between two and nine times. This chain joins TRBV14 and TRBJ1-6; D not certain. Germline values: CDR1 SGHDN, CDR2 FVKESK. Trimming left V 1 base short and J 3 bases short, with 4 bases between. The CDR3 is made up of 14 amino acids. The CDR3 is CASSQGGYNSPLHF. The DNA of the CDR3 is TGTGCCAGCAGCCAAGGCGGCTATAATTCACCCCTCCACTTT.

CDR3 in amino acids: CSAGQYDTQYF. CDR3 coding DNA: TGCAGTGCCGGACAGTACGATACGCAGTATTTT. The J gene is TRBJ2-3, the V gene TRBV20-1; D might be TRBD1 (6 bases). Germline-derived CDR1 and CDR2 are DFQATT and SNEGSKA (reference sequence). This CDR3 has 11 residues. The germline V and J ends were trimmed by 6 bases and 6 bases, with 10 bases remaining between them.

The chain uses TRBV5-1 and TRBJ2-2; unclear D gene. The CDR3 runs 14 residues. Germline V gene data show CDR1 as SGHRS and CDR2 as YFSETQ. V was shortened by 4 bases and J by 5 bases, with 12 bases between the two germline ends. The chain's CDR3 is CASSVDGTTGELFF. In DNA, the CDR3 is TGCGCCAGCAGCGTGGACGGTACGACCGGGGAGCTGTTTTTT.

The chain couples TRBV28 to TRBJ2-7; TRBD1 might be the D (6 bases). Germline V lookup: CDR1 MDHEN, CDR2 SYDVKM. There are 14 residues in the CDR3. V lost 7 bases, J lost 6 bases, and 19 bases lay in between. The CDR3 DNA sequence: TGTGCCAGCAAGGGGCCGGCAGGGGAAGCCGAGCAGTACTTC. Protein sequence: CASKGPAGEAEQYF.

This chain links TRBV4-1 with TRBJ2-7, with D unresolved. Between the trimmed V and J ends, which lost 0 bases and 3 bases, there was a span of 12 bases. Per germline, CDR1 MGHRA and CDR2 YSYEKL. The CDR3 is 15 residues long. CDR3 amino acids: CASSQDRGSVYEQYF. In DNA form, the CDR3 reads TGCGCCAGCAGCCAAGATCGCGGCAGCGTCTACGAGCAGTACTTC.

V and J are TRBV20-1 and TRBJ2-7; a possible D gene is TRBD2 (5 bases). The CDR3 has 11 residues. V lost 0 bases, J lost 12 bases, and 12 bases lay in between. Germline loops: CDR1 DFQATT, CDR2 SNEGSKA (reference sequence). CDR3 DNA sequence: TGCAGTGCTAGAGAGGGTCTAGCACCGTACTTC. This translates into CSAREGLAPYF.

The gene calls are TRBV4-2 and TRBJ2-7; TRBD2 agrees at 11 bases. The germline CDR1 and CDR2 sequences are LGHNA and YNFKEQ. V shed 2 bases and J 3 bases; nucleotides not matched to a gene: 3. This CDR3 has 15 amino acids. CDR3 in amino acids: CASSQRGLAVYEQYF. CDR3 in DNA: TGTGCCAGCAGCCAAAGGGGACTAGCGGTCTACGAGCAGTACTTC.

The V gene is TRBV5-1, the J gene TRBJ2-5; 7 nucleotides match TRBD2. The CDR3 contains 16 residues. Germline CDR1 reads SGHRS; CDR2 reads YFSETQ. J lost 1 base, V lost 5 bases, and 11 bases had no gene match. This CDR3 reads CASRAGPSGTQETQYF. The DNA for the CDR3 is TGCGCCAGCAGGGCCGGGCCTAGCGGTACCCAAGAGACCCAGTACTTC.

The rearrangement uses TRBV30 and TRBJ2-1; 10 bases are a match to TRBD2. The CDR3 runs 15 residues. CDR1 is GTSNPN and CDR2 is SVGIG in the germline V gene (reference sequence). Losses at the gene ends were 3 bases for V and 2 bases for J; bases not matched to a gene: 4. The CDR3 protein is CAWSGTSGTYNEQFF. CDR3 in DNA: TGTGCCTGGAGCGGAACTAGCGGGACCTACAATGAGCAGTTCTTC. The whole variable domain, remainder taken from reference TRBV30 and TRBJ2-1, is SQTIHQWPATLVQPVGSPLSLECTVEGTSNPNLYWYRQAAGRGLQLLFYSVGIGQISSEVPQNLSASRPQDRQFILSSKKLLLSDSGFYLCAWSGTSGTYNEQFFGPGTRLTVL.

This chain connects TRBV5-4 to TRBJ2-5; D gene uncertain. Germline assignment: CDR1 SGHNT and CDR2 YYREEE (reference sequence). Trimming removed 4 bases from V and 3 bases from J, with 22 bases in between. This CDR3 contains 17 residues. The CDR3: CASSPLTMVAPEETQYF. Here the CDR3 DNA reads TGTGCCAGCAGCCCTCTAACCATGGTCGCCCCTGAAGAGACCCAGTACTTC.

This clone was observed a few times. V usage is TRBV6-1 and J usage is TRBJ2-3; possible D gene TRBD1, 5 bases. Germline V CDR1 and CDR2: MNHNS, SASEGT. The CDR3 is 14 amino acids. V lost 3 bases and J 6 bases, leaving 13 bases between the germline ends. CDR3 in amino acids: CASSEPGFKDTQYF. The CDR3 region has the DNA TGTGCCAGCAGTGAGCCAGGGTTCAAGGATACGCAGTATTTT.